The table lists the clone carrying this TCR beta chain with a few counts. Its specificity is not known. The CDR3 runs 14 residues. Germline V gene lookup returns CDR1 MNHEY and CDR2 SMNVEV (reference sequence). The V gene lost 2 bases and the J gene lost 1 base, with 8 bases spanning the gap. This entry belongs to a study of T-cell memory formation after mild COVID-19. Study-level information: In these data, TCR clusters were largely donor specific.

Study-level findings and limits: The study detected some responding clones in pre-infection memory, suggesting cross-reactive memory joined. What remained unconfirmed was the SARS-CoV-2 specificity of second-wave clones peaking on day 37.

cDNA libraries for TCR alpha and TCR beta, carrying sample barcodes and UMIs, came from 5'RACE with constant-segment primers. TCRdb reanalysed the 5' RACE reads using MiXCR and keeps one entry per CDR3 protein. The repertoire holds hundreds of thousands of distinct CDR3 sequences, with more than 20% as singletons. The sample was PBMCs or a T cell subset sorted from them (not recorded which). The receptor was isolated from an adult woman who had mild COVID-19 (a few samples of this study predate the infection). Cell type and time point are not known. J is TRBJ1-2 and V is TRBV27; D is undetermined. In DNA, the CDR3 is TGTGCCAGCAGTTTAAAAGGGTTTAACTATGGCTACACCTTC. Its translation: CASSLKGFNYGYTF.